A selection of T cell receptor beta chains follows, all from one sample in a study of cytomegalovirus exposure and HLA in healthy donors. Assay: immunoSEQ multiplex PCR; the TCRdb copy retains only in-frame clones and omits some. In the table there are roughly 130,000 clones, roughly 77% of which are singletons. Material: PBMCs. These receptor sequences come from a woman aged 40 to 55 in good health and CMV-seropositive. Both conserved end residues are part of each CDR3. A D gene is named only where the DNA matches it firmly. Clone sizes are given selectively: once, few, many, or a class where the clone is expanded.

d_gene	len	abundance	v_gene	j_gene	CDR3aa	CDR3nt
.	14	.	TRBV5-1	TRBJ1-1	CASSLAGINGEAFF	TGCGCCAGCAGCTTGGCGGGGATCAATGGAGAAGCTTTCTTT
TRBD2	15	.	TRBV7-2	TRBJ2-3	CASSSPSGATDTQYF	TGTGCCAGCAGCTCCCCCAGCGGGGCCACAGATACGCAGTATTTT
.	12	.	TRBV18	TRBJ1-1	CASSRANTEAFF	TGTGCCAGCTCACGAGCGAACACTGAAGCTTTCTTT
.	14	.	TRBV7-2	TRBJ1-2	CASSLAREDYGYTF	TGTGCCAGCAGCTTAGCTAGGGAGGACTATGGCTACACCTTC
.	14	.	TRBV27	TRBJ1-5	CASSLSGVNQPQHF	TGTGCCAGCAGTTTATCAGGGGTTAATCAGCCCCAGCATTTT
.	14	.	TRBV10-1	TRBJ2-7	CASSESLQGYEQYF	TGCGCCAGCAGTGAGTCTTTACAGGGATACGAGCAGTACTTC
TRBD1	16	once	TRBV5-4	TRBJ2-1	CASSFPGQGTYNEQFF	TGTGCCAGCAGCTTTCCGGGACAGGGGACTTACAATGAGCAGTTCTTC
.	15	.	TRBV7-9	TRBJ2-3	CASSLRSGGTDTQYF	TGTGCCAGCAGCTTAAGATCAGGGGGCACAGATACGCAGTATTTT
.	12	.	TRBV6-1	TRBJ1-2	CASTHGGAGYTF	TGTGCCAGCACCCACGGGGGGGCCGGCTACACCTTC
TRBD1	13	.	TRBV7-3	TRBJ1-1	CASRSQGDTEAFF	TGTGCCAGCAGGTCGCAGGGGGACACTGAAGCTTTCTTT
.	16	.	TRBV6-1	TRBJ1-3	CASSELGEGTGNTIYF	TGTGCCAGCAGTGAATTAGGGGAAGGCACTGGAAACACCATATATTTT
.	12	.	TRBV9	TRBJ1-5	CASGGGRQPQHF	TGTGCCAGCGGGGGGGGGCGTCAGCCCCAGCATTTT
.	9	.	TRBV29-1	TRBJ1-5	CSVERVKHF	TGCAGCGTTGAACGAGTCAAGCATTTT
TRBD1	16	.	TRBV13	TRBJ1-6	CASSQTGGGYNSPLHF	TGTGCCAGCAGCCAGACAGGGGGCGGCTATAATTCACCCCTCCACTTT
TRBD1	14	.	TRBV5-3	TRBJ2-1	CARSGQGGNNEQFF	TGTGCCAGAAGTGGACAGGGGGGGAACAATGAGCAGTTCTTC
.	16	.	TRBV9	TRBJ1-4	CASSVEVTEPNEKLFF	TGTGCCAGCAGCGTAGAGGTGACAGAACCTAATGAAAAACTGTTTTTT
TRBD2	15	.	TRBV19	TRBJ2-1	CASSIDGRGGNEQFF	TGTGCCAGTAGTATAGACGGGCGGGGGGGGAATGAGCAGTTCTTC
TRBD2	16	.	TRBV4-2	TRBJ2-1	CASSPRLSGKNNEQFF	TGTGCCAGCAGCCCCAGGCTTAGCGGGAAAAACAATGAGCAGTTCTTC
.	15	.	TRBV19	TRBJ1-5	CASRYGRSSNQPQHF	TGTGCCAGTAGGTATGGCAGGTCTAGCAATCAGCCCCAGCATTTT
.	12	.	TRBV6-1	TRBJ1-1	CASSDGFTEAFF	TGTGCCAGCAGTGACGGTTTTACTGAAGCTTTCTTT
.	13	.	TRBV27	TRBJ1-2	CASSLGGLYGYTF	TGTGCCAGCAGTTTAGGCGGTCTCTATGGCTACACCTTC
TRBD2	13	.	TRBV28	TRBJ2-7	CASRPGGAYEQYF	TGTGCCAGCAGGCCGGGGGGAGCCTACGAGCAGTACTTC
TRBD2	18	.	TRBV7-9	TRBJ2-2	CASSLGDLAGTNTGELFF	TGTGCCAGCAGCTTAGGGGATCTAGCGGGAACGAACACCGGGGAGCTGTTTTTT
TRBD1	14	.	TRBV25-1	TRBJ1-1	CASSSRDRGGKAFF	TGTGCCAGCAGTTCGAGGGACAGGGGCGGTAAAGCTTTCTTT
TRBD2	15	.	TRBV27	TRBJ2-1	CASTSSTSGYNEQFF	TGTGCCAGCACCTCCAGCACTAGCGGATACAATGAGCAGTTCTTC
TRBD2	15	.	TRBV12-5	TRBJ2-2	CASAYQAGSTGELFF	TGTGCTAGTGCTTACCAAGCGGGATCGACCGGGGAGCTGTTTTTT
TRBD1	15	.	TRBV7-3	TRBJ1-5	CASSPGTASNQPQHF	TGTGCCAGCAGCCCCGGGACAGCAAGCAATCAGCCCCAGCATTTT
TRBD1	17	.	TRBV7-6	TRBJ1-1	CASSLEGPQGAGTEAFF	TGTGCCAGCAGCTTAGAGGGCCCACAGGGGGCGGGTACTGAAGCTTTCTTT
.	15	few	TRBV7-9	TRBJ2-7	CASSPDMAGFHEQYF	TGTGCCAGCAGTCCAGATATGGCAGGGTTCCACGAGCAGTACTTC
.	15	.	TRBV9	TRBJ2-7	CASSVAPADSYEQYF	TGTGCCAGCAGCGTAGCTCCAGCGGACTCCTACGAGCAGTACTTC
TRBD2	17	.	TRBV28	TRBJ2-5	CASSRGLAAGGVETQYF	TGTGCCAGCAGCCGTGGACTAGCGGCCGGAGGAGTCGAGACCCAGTACTTC
.	15	.	TRBV27	TRBJ2-7	CASSPWPLNSYEQYF	TGTGCCAGCAGCCCGTGGCCATTAAATTCTTACGAGCAGTACTTC
.	15	.	TRBV15	TRBJ2-1	CATSSRQGGSNEQFF	TGTGCCACCAGCAGCCGACAGGGAGGTTCCAATGAGCAGTTCTTC
TRBD1	16	.	TRBV19	TRBJ1-5	CASSPLDRTPHQPQHF	TGTGCCAGTAGTCCGTTGGACAGGACCCCTCATCAGCCCCAGCATTTT
TRBD2	13	few	TRBV28	TRBJ2-5	CASTSGTQETQYF	TGTGCCAGCACTAGCGGGACCCAAGAGACCCAGTACTTC
.	12	once	TRBV27	TRBJ1-1	CASSFYTGEAFF	TGTGCCAGCAGTTTCTATACAGGGGAAGCTTTCTTT
.	14	few	TRBV27	TRBJ2-7	CASSLGRASYEQYF	TGTGCCAGCAGTCTCGGGAGAGCGTCTTACGAGCAGTACTTC
TRBD2	15	.	TRBV5-1	TRBJ2-3	CASSNLAGESDTQYF	TGCGCCAGCAGCAACCTAGCGGGGGAGTCAGATACGCAGTATTTT
TRBD2	18	.	TRBV9	TRBJ2-5	CASTRGVAGGRDPETQYF	TGTGCCAGCACCCGCGGGGTAGCGGGGGGGCGGGACCCAGAGACCCAGTACTTC
.	17	.	TRBV4-3	TRBJ2-1	CASSQGSWGESYNEQFF	TGCGCCAGCAGCCAAGGGTCGTGGGGGGAATCCTACAATGAGCAGTTCTTC